This T cell receptor beta chain was recorded in a study of beta chain features in type 1 diabetes. Investigators reverse transcribed all isolated RNA, so they sequenced expressed TCRB transcripts. Assay used: immunoSEQ multiplex PCR; TCRdb lists only in-frame clones, some missing. Counted here are about 150,000 clones, approximately 12% occurring once; the ten biggest clones make up roughly 2%. The V and J ends lost 4 bases and 2 bases, in that order; junction bases with no gene match: 7. This CDR3 contains 15 residues. Germline V CDR1 and CDR2: MGHDK, SYGVNS. Whole-study results and caveats: VDJ junctions in type 1 diabetes patients carried more deletions and fewer insertions.

This clone was detected only a few times. Antigen specificity is unknown. The genes are TRBV25-1 and TRBJ2-7, with TRBD1 matching over 8 bases. The sequencing input was central memory CD4+ T cells from blood. The TCR sequence derives from a man in his late teens or twenties in good health. CDR3 sequence: CASSGRTGTTYEQYF. The CDR3 DNA reads as TGTGCCAGCAGTGGGAGGACAGGGACAACCTACGAGCAGTACTTC.